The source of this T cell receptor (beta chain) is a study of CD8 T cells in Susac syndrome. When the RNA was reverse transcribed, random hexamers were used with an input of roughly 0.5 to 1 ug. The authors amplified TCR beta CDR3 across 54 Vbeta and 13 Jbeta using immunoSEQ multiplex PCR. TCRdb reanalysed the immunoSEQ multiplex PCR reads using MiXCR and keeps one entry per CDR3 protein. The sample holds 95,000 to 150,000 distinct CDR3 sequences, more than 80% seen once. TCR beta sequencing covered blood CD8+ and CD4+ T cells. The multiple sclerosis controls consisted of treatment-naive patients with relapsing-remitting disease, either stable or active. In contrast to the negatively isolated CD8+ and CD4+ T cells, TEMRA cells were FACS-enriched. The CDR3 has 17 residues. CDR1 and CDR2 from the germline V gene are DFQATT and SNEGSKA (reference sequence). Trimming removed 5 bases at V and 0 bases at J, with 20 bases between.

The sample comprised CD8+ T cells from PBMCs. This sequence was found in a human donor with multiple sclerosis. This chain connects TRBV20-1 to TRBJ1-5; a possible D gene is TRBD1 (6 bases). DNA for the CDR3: TGCAGTGCTCAGGGGACCTCGCGGGCCCATAGCAATCAGCCCCAGCATTTT. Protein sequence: CSAQGTSRAHSNQPQHF.